One sample yielded the 17 T cell receptor beta chains listed below, sequenced in a study of shared clonotypes between healthy human individuals. Sequencing used immunoSEQ multiplex PCR; TCRdb keeps in-frame clones, though not all of them. The repertoire consists of around 450,000 clones, with roughly 77% occurring once and the leading ten covering less than 15%. The sequenced sample consisted of PBMCs. These TCRs come from a woman between 40 and 55 years old in good health. Some clones in this sample may be carry-over from other donors' samples.

The CDR3 reads CASSYSGARFYEQYF. CDR3 in DNA: TGTGCCAGCAGTTACTCCGGGGCTAGGTTTTACGAGCAGTACTTC. The chain carries TRBV6-5 and TRBJ2-7; D is possibly TRBD1 or TRBD2 (5 bases each). The CDR3 length is 15 residues. Germline lookup yields CDR1 MNHEY and CDR2 SVGAGI. V gave up 0 bases and J gave up 4 bases, with 13 bases separating them.

The V gene is TRBV27, the J gene TRBJ2-3, with D possibly TRBD1 on 7 matching bases. The V gene's germline CDR1 is MNHEY and CDR2 SMNVEV (reference sequence). Trimming left V 3 bases short and J 2 bases short, with 15 bases between. This CDR3 is 16 amino acids long. In nucleotides, the CDR3 is TGTGCCAGCAGTTTCCGAGCAGGGGGGATCACAGATACGCAGTATTTT. It specifies CASSFRAGGITDTQYF.

A few counts support this clone. The chain employs TRBV28 and TRBJ1-4; D is ambiguous. Germline assignment: CDR1 MDHEN and CDR2 SYDVKM. This CDR3 has 13 residues. Trimming took 5 bases from V and 7 from J, leaving 11 bases between them. As DNA, the CDR3 is TGTGCCAGCAGTATCTGGGGAGGTGAAAAACTGTTTTTT. Translating gives CASSIWGGEKLFF.

The genes are TRBV11-3 and TRBJ2-1, with 9 bases aligning to TRBD2. The junction had 11 bases not matched to a gene; V was cut back by 4 bases and J by 7 bases. Germline values: CDR1 SGHNT, CDR2 YENEEA. This CDR3 contains 16 residues. In DNA form, the CDR3 reads TGTGCCAGCAGCTCCTCCCCGGGACTAGCTTCAAATGAGCAGTTCTTC. It is translated as CASSSSPGLASNEQFF. Looking up the rest from reference TRBV11-3 and TRBJ2-1 gives the full variable domain: EAGVVQSPRYKIIEKKQPVAFWCNPISGHNTLYWYLQNLGQGPELLIRYENEEAVDDSQLPKDRFSAERLKGVDSTLKIQPAELGDSAVYLCASSSSPGLASNEQFFGPGTRLTVL.

The chain recombines TRBV19 with TRBJ2-3; perhaps TRBD1 as D (5 bases). Germline CDR1 and CDR2: LNHDA and SQIVND (reference sequence). This CDR3 region has 16 residues. Trimming stripped 3 bases from V and 0 bases from J, with 13 bases between. The chain's CDR3 is CASSITPAGSTDTQYF. In DNA, the CDR3 is TGTGCCAGTAGTATCACCCCCGCAGGGAGCACAGATACGCAGTATTTT.

This sequence joins TRBV2 and TRBJ2-1; the match to TRBD1 covers 7 bases. V dropped 5 bases and J dropped 1; count of bases not matched to a gene: 2. The CDR3 has 14 amino acids. Germline V gene data show CDR1 as SNHLY and CDR2 as FYNNEI. DNA of the CDR3: TGTGCCAGCAGTCCGGGACAGTCCTACAATGAGCAGTTCTTC. This translates into CASSPGQSYNEQFF.

J is TRBJ1-1 and V is TRBV9; a possible D gene is TRBD1 (5 bases). Germline CDR1 SGDLS, CDR2 YYNGEE. CDR3 length equals 16 residues. V was trimmed by 3 bases and J by 0 bases, leaving 15 bases between them. The CDR3 loop is CASSGGLGTVNTEAFF. The CDR3 region has the DNA TGTGCCAGCAGCGGAGGGTTGGGGACGGTGAACACTGAAGCTTTCTTT.

Concerning this clone: Other nucleotide sequences in the sample specify the same CDR3. The gene calls are TRBV7-9 and TRBJ2-7; D not certain. Trimming pared 1 base from V and 4 bases from J, leaving 5 bases between. Germline CDR1 SEHNR, CDR2 FQNEAQ (reference sequence). The CDR3 runs 12 residues. The CDR3 DNA follows: TGTGCCAGCAGCTTAGTAGGGTACGAGCAGTACTTC. This codes for CASSLVGYEQYF.

This chain links TRBV30 with TRBJ2-5; 12 bases agree with TRBD2. The J call may not be correct, given that the DNA end is closer to TRBJ2-7. Germline V lookup: CDR1 GTSNPN, CDR2 SVGIG (reference sequence). The CDR3 is made up of 16 amino acids. The CDR3 is CAWSVRTSGKPYEQYF. The CDR3 nucleotides are TGTGCCTGGAGTGTACGGACTAGCGGGAAACCCTACGAGCAGTACTTC.

The chain carries TRBV20-1 and TRBJ2-5; D is unclear. In germline, CDR1 is DFQATT, CDR2 SNEGSKA (reference sequence). The CDR3 has 10 residues. V lost 4 bases and J lost 2, with 2 bases in between. CDR3 nucleotide sequence: TGCAGTGCTAATCAAGAGACCCAGTACTTC. Translation: CSANQETQYF.

The chain carries TRBV7-6 and TRBJ2-5, with D perhaps matching TRBD1 or TRBD2 (6 bases each). Between the trimmed V and J ends, which lost 0 bases and 5 bases, there was a span of 10 bases. Germline values: CDR1 SGHVS, CDR2 FNYEAQ. The CDR3 spans 14 residues. Here the CDR3 reads CASSLAGGQETQYF. The CDR3 region has the DNA TGTGCCAGCAGCTTAGCGGGGGGCCAGGAGACCCAGTACTTC.

V usage is TRBV20-1 and J usage is TRBJ2-1; 7 positions match TRBD2. CDR3 size: 11 residues. In germline, CDR1 is DFQATT, CDR2 SNEGSKA (reference sequence). With V trimmed by 8 bases and J by 7 bases, 5 bases remained unmatched. The CDR3 bases are TGCAGTCACGGGGGAGGGAATGAGCAGTTCTTC. It yields the protein CSHGGGNEQFF.

J is TRBJ2-5 and V is TRBV4-2; maybe TRBD2 (5 bases). From germline, CDR1 is LGHNA and CDR2 YNFKEQ. The CDR3 sequence is 14 residues long. V was pared by 1 base and J by 5 bases, with 11 bases between. CDR3 loop: CASSQVKGVETQYF. CDR3 DNA: TGTGCCAGCAGCCAAGTCAAGGGAGTTGAGACCCAGTACTTC.

DNA for the CDR3: TGCGCCAGCAGCTTGACCACAGGGGATAATCAGCCCCAGCATTTT. The encoded protein is CASSLTTGDNQPQHF. The gene calls are TRBV5-1 and TRBJ1-5; 7 positions match TRBD1. The J segment lost 4 bases and the V segment lost 1 base, leaving 5 bases of the junction unmatched. There are 15 residues in the CDR3. Germline CDR1 is SGHRS and CDR2 is YFSETQ.

The chain combines TRBV7-2 with TRBJ2-2, with D uncertain. The germline CDR1 and CDR2 sequences are SGHTA and FQGNSA. Trimming cost V 2 bases and J 4 bases, with 11 bases left between them. The CDR3 is 15 residues long. CDR3 DNA: TGTGCCAGCAGCTTAACGGGCACGAGCACCGGGGAGCTGTTTTTT. Translating it yields CASSLTGTSTGELFF.

The chain couples TRBV27 to TRBJ2-3, with TRBD1 identical over 8 bases. CDR1 is MNHEY and CDR2 is SMNVEV in the germline V gene (reference sequence). The V segment lost 9 bases and the J segment 2 bases; nucleotides outside the gene matches: 1. The CDR3 contains 12 residues. CDR3 region: CARDRDTDTQYF. The CDR3 bases are TGTGCCAGGGACAGGGACACAGATACGCAGTATTTT.

This clone occurred a few times. V gene TRBV28 combines with J gene TRBJ1-5; no reliable D call. CDR1 is MDHEN, CDR2 SYDVKM, per germline. Between the trimmed V and J ends, which lost 3 bases and 6 bases, there was a span of 3 bases. The CDR3 is 11 amino acids. CDR3 amino acids: CASSFPQPQHF. CDR3 nucleotides: TGTGCCAGCAGTTTTCCTCAGCCCCAGCATTTT.